This TCR beta chain stems from a study of graft-versus-host responses after intestinal transplantation. Notes on this clone: The antigen is undetermined. The junction departs from germline at one end; a sequencing error may be responsible. Other DNA sequences in the sample encode the same CDR3.

The length of the CDR3 is 15 residues. Germline CDR1 SGHAT, CDR2 FQNNGV. Data came from immunoSEQ multiplex PCR; TCRdb stores just in-frame clones and leaves some out. The profile shows some 110,000 clones, roughly nine tenths of them singletons. The chain combines TRBV11-2 with TRBJ1-1; no reliable D call. The TCR sequence derives from a human donor who was the organ donor for an intestinal transplant. The sequences come from unstimulated CD4+ T cells sorted from spleen or lymph node cells, collected before transplant. CDR3 nucleotide sequence: TGTGCTAGCAGCTCTATGAGATCGTTGAACACTGAAGCTTTCTTT. It is translated as CASSSMRSLNTEAFF.